This T cell receptor (beta chain) was retrieved from a study of T cell responses to AZD1222 COVID-19 vaccine. General study results and limits: There were mostly white British donors and more females than males, and clonal diversity was possibly underestimated. Dominant CD4 TCR responses targeted spike regions 160-218 and 743-854.

Germline CDR1 and CDR2: LNHNV and YYDKDF (reference sequence). Trimming left V 0 bases short and J 1 base short, with 15 bases between. The CDR3 consists of 17 residues. With regard to this clone: What it recognizes is unknown.

Doses given second, at about 4 or about 12 weeks, were pooled. Generated by immunoSEQ multiplex PCR, the TCRdb table keeps only in-frame clones and is missing some. The sample gives some 84,000 clones, 80% to 90% of which show up once; 12% is in the top ten. The chain has TRBV15 and TRBJ1-2, with unresolved D. Sample: peripheral blood, taken 28 days after the second AZD1222 dose. The receptor's source is an adult who received the AZD1222 COVID-19 vaccine. DNA of the CDR3: TGTGCCACCAGCAGAGATTTTTTCATCAACTATAACTATGGCTACACCTTC. Translated: CATSRDFFINYNYGYTF.